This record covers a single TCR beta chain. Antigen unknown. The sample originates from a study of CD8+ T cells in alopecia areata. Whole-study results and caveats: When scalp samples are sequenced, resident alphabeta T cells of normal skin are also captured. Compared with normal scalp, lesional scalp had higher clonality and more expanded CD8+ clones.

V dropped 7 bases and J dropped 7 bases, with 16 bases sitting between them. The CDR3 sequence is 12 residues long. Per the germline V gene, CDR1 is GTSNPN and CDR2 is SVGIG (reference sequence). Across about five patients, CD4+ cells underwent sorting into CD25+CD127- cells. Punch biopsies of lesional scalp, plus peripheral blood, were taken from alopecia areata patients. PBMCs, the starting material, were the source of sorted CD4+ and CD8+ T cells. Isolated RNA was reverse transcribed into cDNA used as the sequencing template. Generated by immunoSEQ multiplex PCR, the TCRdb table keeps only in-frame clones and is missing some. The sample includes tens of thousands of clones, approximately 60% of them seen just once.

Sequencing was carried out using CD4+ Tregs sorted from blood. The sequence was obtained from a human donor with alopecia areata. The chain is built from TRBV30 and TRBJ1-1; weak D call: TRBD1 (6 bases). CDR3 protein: CASSPDRFEAFF. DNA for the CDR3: TGTGCCTCCTCTCCGGACAGATTTGAAGCTTTCTTT.